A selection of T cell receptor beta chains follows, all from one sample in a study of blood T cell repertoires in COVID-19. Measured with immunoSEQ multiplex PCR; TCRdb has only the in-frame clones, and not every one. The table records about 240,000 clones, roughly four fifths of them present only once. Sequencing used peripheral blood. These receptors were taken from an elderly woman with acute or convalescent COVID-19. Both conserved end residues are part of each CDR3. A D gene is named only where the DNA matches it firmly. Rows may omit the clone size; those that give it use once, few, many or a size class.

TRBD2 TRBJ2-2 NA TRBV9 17 TGTGCCAGCAGCCCCCAGACTAGCGGGGCGAACACCGGGGAGCTGTTTTTT CASSPQTSGANTGELFF
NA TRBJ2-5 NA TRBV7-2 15 TGTGCCAGCAGCTTATTGACAGGAGGTCAAGAGACCCAGTACTTC CASSLLTGGQETQYF
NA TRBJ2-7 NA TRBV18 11 TGTGCCAGCTCACCCGACAGAGAGCAGTACTTC CASSPDREQYF
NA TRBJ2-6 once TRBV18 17 TGTGCCAGCTCAACGGACTGGACGCTACTTGGGGCCAACGTCCTGACTTTC CASSTDWTLLGANVLTF
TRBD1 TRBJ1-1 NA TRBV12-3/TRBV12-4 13 TGTGCCAGCAGTTGGGGACAGGGGCTTGAAGCTTTCTTT CASSWGQGLEAFF
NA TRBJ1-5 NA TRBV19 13 TGTGCCAGTTCACAGGTTCCCAATCAGCCCCAGCATTTT CASSQVPNQPQHF
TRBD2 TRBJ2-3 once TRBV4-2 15 TGTGCCAGCAGCCAAGATCCCCGGGGGGCAGATACGCAGTATTTT CASSQDPRGADTQYF
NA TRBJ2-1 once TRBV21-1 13 TGTGCCAGCAGCAAATCACACTACAATGAGCAGTTCTTC CASSKSHYNEQFF
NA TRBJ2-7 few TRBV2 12 TGTGCCACCAGCTTGGCGGGGCACGAGCAGTACTTC CATSLAGHEQYF
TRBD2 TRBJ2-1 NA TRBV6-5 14 TGTGCCAGCGGTCGCGGGGGGTCCTACAATGAGCAGTTCTTC CASGRGGSYNEQFF
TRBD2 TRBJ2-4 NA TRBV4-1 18 TGCGCCAGCAGCCAAGATCCCGGGGGGGTACTAGCCAAAAACATTCAGTACTTC CASSQDPGGVLAKNIQYF
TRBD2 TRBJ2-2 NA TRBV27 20 TGTGCCAGCAGTTACTCCGGGACTAGCGGGGGGCCCGTGAACACCGGGGAGCTGTTTTTT CASSYSGTSGGPVNTGELFF
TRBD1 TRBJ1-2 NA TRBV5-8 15 TGTGCCAGCAGCTTGGAACAGGGGCGCGCCTATGGCTACACCTTC CASSLEQGRAYGYTF
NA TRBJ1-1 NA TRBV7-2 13 TGTGCCAGCAGCTTAGTGCAGCCCCGGGGAGCTTTCTTT CASSLVQPRGAFF
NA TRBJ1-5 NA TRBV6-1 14 TGTGCCAGCAGTGAATATCGGGGGAATCAGCCCCAGCATTTT CASSEYRGNQPQHF
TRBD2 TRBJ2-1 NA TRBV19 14 TGTGCCAGTAAAAGGGCGGGGGAAACCAATGAGCAGTTCTTC CASKRAGETNEQFF
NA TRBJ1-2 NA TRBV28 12 TGTGCCAGCAGAAAAGACAGCTATGGCTACACCTTC CASRKDSYGYTF